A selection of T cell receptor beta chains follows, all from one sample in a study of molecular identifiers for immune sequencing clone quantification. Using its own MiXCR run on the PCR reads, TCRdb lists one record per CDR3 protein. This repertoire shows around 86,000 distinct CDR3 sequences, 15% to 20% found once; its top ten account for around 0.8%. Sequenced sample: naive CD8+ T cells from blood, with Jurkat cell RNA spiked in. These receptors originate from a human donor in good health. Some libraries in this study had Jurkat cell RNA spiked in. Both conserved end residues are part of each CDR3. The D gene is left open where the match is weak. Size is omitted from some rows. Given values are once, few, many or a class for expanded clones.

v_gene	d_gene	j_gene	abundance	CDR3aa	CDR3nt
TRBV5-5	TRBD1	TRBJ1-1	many	CASSAGQGADTEAFF	TGTGCCAGCAGCGCCGGACAGGGGGCGGACACTGAAGCTTTCTTT
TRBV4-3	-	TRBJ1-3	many	CASSQDNRAFNTIYF	TGCGCCAGCAGCCAAGATAACAGGGCTTTCAACACCATATATTTT
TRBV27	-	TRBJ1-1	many	CASKSEGVTEAFF	TGTGCCAGCAAGAGTGAGGGGGTCACTGAAGCTTTCTTT
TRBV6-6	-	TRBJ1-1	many	CASSYSPPPYTEAFF	TGTGCCAGCAGTTACTCGCCCCCCCCATACACTGAAGCTTTCTTT
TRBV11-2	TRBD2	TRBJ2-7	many	CASTMGLAGYSYEQYF	TGTGCCAGCACCATGGGCTTAGCGGGGTACTCCTACGAGCAGTACTTC
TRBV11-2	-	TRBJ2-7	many	CASSPLQGGTFDDEQYF	TGTGCCAGCAGCCCCCTCCAGGGGGGGACCTTTGATGACGAGCAGTACTTC
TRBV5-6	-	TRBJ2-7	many	CASSYARESTYEQYF	TGTGCCAGCAGCTACGCCAGGGAAAGTACCTACGAGCAGTACTTC
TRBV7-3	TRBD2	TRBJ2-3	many	CASSLTRLAGNDTQYF	TGTGCCAGCAGCTTAACCCGACTAGCGGGAAACGATACGCAGTATTTT
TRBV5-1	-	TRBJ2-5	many	CASSFLGQIQETQYF	TGCGCCAGCAGCTTCCTAGGACAGATACAAGAGACCCAGTACTTC
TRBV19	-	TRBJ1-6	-	CASSMVGSPLHF	TGTGCCAGTAGTATGGTTGGATCACCCCTCCACTTT
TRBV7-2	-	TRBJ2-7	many	CASSLGRARTAYEQYF	TGTGCCAGCAGCTTAGGTCGGGCGAGGACAGCCTACGAGCAGTACTTC
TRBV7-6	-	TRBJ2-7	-	CASSLEGGLAYEQYF	TGTGCCAGCAGCTTAGAAGGAGGGCTGGCCTACGAGCAGTACTTC
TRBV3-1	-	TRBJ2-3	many	CASSQASAGTDTQYF	TGTGCCAGCAGCCAAGCGAGTGCCGGCACAGATACGCAGTATTTT
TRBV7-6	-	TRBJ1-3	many	CASSSRDSGNTIYF	TGTGCCAGCAGCTCCAGGGACTCTGGAAACACCATATATTTT
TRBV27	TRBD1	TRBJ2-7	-	CASSSSTGGHEQYF	TGTGCCAGCAGTTCATCGACAGGGGGGCACGAGCAGTACTTC